Shown below are 28 T cell receptor beta chains from a single sample sequenced in a study of shared clonotypes between healthy human individuals. Some clones are missing from TCRdb's copy, which holds only in-frame ones; the method was immunoSEQ multiplex PCR. The sample comprises hundreds of thousands of clones, almost 95% of which are singletons, and less than 25% rests with the top ten. In the naive CD8 group, cells lacked CD45RO and were positively selected for CCR7, so terminally differentiated effector memory CD45RA+ cells were left out. Sequenced: naive CD8+ T cells sorted from blood. These receptors all come from a man under 40 in good health.

The chain recombines TRBV28 with TRBJ2-6; the D is unclear. The CDR3 is made up of 18 amino acids. Germline-derived CDR1 and CDR2 are MDHEN and SYDVKM. The V and J ends lost 8 bases and 1 base respectively, with 21 bases between them. The CDR3 DNA is TGTGCCAGCCAGTTTCGCTCCTTCCCCGAGTCTGGGGCCAACGTCCTGACTTTC. It specifies CASQFRSFPESGANVLTF.

The CDR3 reads CASSLELGKRQPQHF. The CDR3 nucleotides are TGTGCCAGCAGCTTGGAGTTGGGTAAGAGGCAGCCCCAGCATTTT. The chain joins TRBV5-5 to TRBJ1-5; D unresolved. Trimming took off 0 bases at V and 7 bases at J, with 14 bases between the two ends. This CDR3 is built from 15 residues. Germline V gene data show CDR1 as SGHKS and CDR2 as YYEKEE (reference sequence).

This clone was seen just once. The chain carries TRBV5-1 and TRBJ2-7; D is unclear. V lost 2 bases, J lost 4 bases, and 10 bases lay in between. Looked up from germline, CDR1 is SGHRS and CDR2 is YFSETQ. The CDR3 totals 13 residues. CDR3: CASSFGQLYEQYF. The CDR3 nucleotides are TGCGCCAGCAGCTTCGGGCAGTTATACGAGCAGTACTTC.

The V gene is TRBV5-5, the J gene TRBJ1-5, with no clear D. The germline V and J ends were trimmed by 0 bases and 0 bases, with 7 bases remaining between them. Germline V gene lookup returns CDR1 SGHKS and CDR2 YYEKEE (reference sequence). This CDR3 comprises 15 residues. Here the CDR3 DNA reads TGTGCCAGCAGCTTGGGTCAGTATAGCAATCAGCCCCAGCATTTT. Encoded protein: CASSLGQYSNQPQHF.

This clone has a single count. This chain uses TRBV6-5 with TRBJ2-1, with D perhaps TRBD1 or TRBD2 (5 bases each). Germline CDR1 MNHEY, CDR2 SVGAGI. Trimming removed 4 bases at V and 4 bases at J, with 11 bases between. The CDR3 is made up of 14 amino acids. The chain's CDR3 is CASSLTGAYNEQFF. Here the CDR3 DNA reads TGTGCCAGCAGTTTGACCGGGGCGTACAATGAGCAGTTCTTC.

This chain uses TRBV27 with TRBJ2-1; 10 positions agree with TRBD2. The junction had 11 bases not matched to a gene; V was cut back by 5 bases and J by 4 bases. The germline gives CDR1 MNHEY, CDR2 SMNVEV (reference sequence). The CDR3 covers 17 residues. Here the CDR3 reads CASSTTPPSGGYNEQFF. CDR3 sequence (DNA): TGTGCCAGCAGTACGACCCCACCTAGCGGGGGATACAATGAGCAGTTCTTC.

The table lists this clone with a count of one. This chain connects TRBV19 to TRBJ1-2, with 7 bases fitting TRBD1. CDR1 is LNHDA, CDR2 SQIVND, per germline (reference sequence). The CDR3 totals 16 residues. Trimming at V came to 5 bases and at J to 4 bases, leaving 13 bases not matched to a gene. CDR3 in amino acids: CASSQSEGAPGYGYTF. The CDR3 DNA is TGTGCCAGTAGTCAATCTGAGGGGGCGCCTGGCTATGGCTACACCTTC.

V is TRBV7-9 and J is TRBJ1-5; 9 bases are shared with TRBD1. The CDR3 sequence is 14 residues long. Germline CDR1 is SEHNR and CDR2 is FQNEAQ (reference sequence). V was clipped by 5 bases and J by 4 bases; unmatched bases: 3. DNA for the CDR3: TGTGCCAGCAGCATCGGGACAGGGAATCAGCCCCAGCATTTT. Its protein is CASSIGTGNQPQHF. Looking up the rest from reference TRBV7-9 and TRBJ1-5 gives the full variable domain: DTGVSQNPRHKITKRGQNVTFRCDPISEHNRLYWYRQTLGQGPEFLTYFQNEAQLEKSRLLSDRFSAERPKGSFSTLEIQRTEQGDSAMYLCASSIGTGNQPQHFGDGTRLSIL.

The V call is TRBV7-9, the J call TRBJ2-1, with 7 bases lining up with TRBD2. The junction had 5 bases not matched to a gene; V was cut back by 5 bases and J by 7 bases. Germline CDR1 SEHNR, CDR2 FQNEAQ (reference sequence). CDR3 length: 13 residues. The CDR3: CASSHEAGNEQFF. Here the CDR3 DNA reads TGTGCCAGCAGCCATGAAGCGGGGAATGAGCAGTTCTTC. The full variable domain, in which reference TRBV7-9 and TRBJ2-1 provide the parts outside the CDR3, is DTGVSQNPRHKITKRGQNVTFRCDPISEHNRLYWYRQTLGQGPEFLTYFQNEAQLEKSRLLSDRFSAERPKGSFSTLEIQRTEQGDSAMYLCASSHEAGNEQFFGPGTRLTVL.

The chain has TRBV4-1 and TRBJ2-1; D might be TRBD2 (6 bases). Germline-derived CDR1 and CDR2 are MGHRA and YSYEKL. This CDR3 region has 17 residues. The V end was cut by 1 base, the J end by 8 bases, with 21 bases between. As DNA, the CDR3 is TGCGCCAGCAGCCAAGTGGGAGGAGCGAGGGGAGAATATGAGCAGTTCTTC. Amino acids: CASSQVGGARGEYEQFF.

V and J are TRBV30 and TRBJ2-6; D unresolved. Looked up from germline, CDR1 is GTSNPN and CDR2 is SVGIG (reference sequence). Trimming removed 0 bases from V and 3 bases from J, with 6 bases in between. The CDR3 has 14 amino acids. As DNA, the CDR3 is TGTGCCTGGAGTGTCGACTTTGGGGCCAACGTCCTGACTTTC. Translation gives CAWSVDFGANVLTF.

Comment on this clone: Germline is not matched at one junction end, which may reflect a read error. The chain carries TRBV7-9 and TRBJ2-4, with D possibly matching TRBD2 (7 bases). CDR3 size: 13 residues. CDR1 is SEHNR and CDR2 is FQNEAQ in the germline V gene (reference sequence). In DNA form, the CDR3 reads TGTGCCAGCAGCGACCGGGGGCGGGAGCCCTCTCACTTC. Translated: CASSDRGREPSHF.

This chain connects TRBV7-9 to TRBJ2-7, with a possible D match to TRBD2 (7 bases). CDR3 length: 15 amino acids. V was clipped by 1 base and J by 2 bases, with 12 bases between them. Germline CDR1 reads SEHNR; CDR2 reads FQNEAQ (reference sequence). CDR3 protein: CASSLVGGATYEQYF. CDR3 bases: TGTGCCAGCAGCTTAGTTGGGGGGGCCACCTACGAGCAGTACTTC.

The chain joins TRBV7-9 to TRBJ2-3; D is ambiguous. The germline V gene has CDR1 SEHNR and CDR2 FQNEAQ (reference sequence). This CDR3 comprises 15 residues. The V end lost 3 bases, the J end lost 6 bases, and 16 bases lay between the germline ends. The CDR3 DNA sequence: TGTGCCAGCAGCTTCCACACCCGGTACGGGGATACGCAGTATTTT. Its translation: CASSFHTRYGDTQYF.

V usage is TRBV7-9 and J usage is TRBJ2-7; 7 positions agree with TRBD1. V shed 4 bases and J 2 bases; nucleotides not matched to a gene: 8. Germline loops: CDR1 SEHNR, CDR2 FQNEAQ (reference sequence). The CDR3 has 15 residues. CDR3 in amino acids: CASSYTGDPTYEQYF. The CDR3, as DNA: TGTGCCAGCAGCTACACAGGGGACCCTACCTACGAGCAGTACTTC.

The chain recombines TRBV6-5 with TRBJ2-5; possibly TRBD1 for D (6 bases). The CDR3 has 15 residues. The germline V and J ends were trimmed by 10 bases and 5 bases, with 23 bases remaining between them. CDR1 and CDR2 (germline): MNHEY, SVGAGI. This CDR3 reads CAISPGESSDETQYF. The CDR3 nucleotides are TGTGCCATAAGTCCAGGGGAGAGTTCTGATGAGACCCAGTACTTC.

The genes are TRBV7-6 and TRBJ2-5; 9 nucleotides line up with TRBD2. The CDR3 consists of 19 residues. Germline CDR1 and CDR2: SGHVS and FNYEAQ. Trimming cost V 2 bases and J 5 bases; bases outside gene matches: 18. CDR3 protein: CASSLPSHDAREGPETQYF. As DNA, the CDR3 is TGTGCCAGCAGCTTACCATCTCATGATGCGCGGGAGGGCCCGGAGACCCAGTACTTC.

The chain uses TRBV10-3 and TRBJ1-5; D not certain. The CDR3 runs 15 residues. Trimming left V 8 bases short and J 0 bases short, with 14 bases between. Germline-derived CDR1 and CDR2 are ENHRY and SYGVKD. CDR3 in amino acids: CAIADVGNSNQPQHF. CDR3 in DNA: TGTGCCATCGCGGACGTGGGGAATAGCAATCAGCCCCAGCATTTT.

The chain is built from TRBV27 and TRBJ2-5; D gene uncertain. The germline V and J ends were trimmed by 0 bases and 2 bases, with 10 bases remaining between them. CDR3 length: 15 residues. Germline loops: CDR1 MNHEY, CDR2 SMNVEV (reference sequence). CDR3 region: CASSLSVGLQETQYF. CDR3 coding DNA: TGTGCCAGCAGTTTATCGGTGGGATTGCAAGAGACCCAGTACTTC.

The chain employs TRBV2 and TRBJ2-3; either TRBD1 or TRBD2 may supply D (6 bases each). V lost 7 bases, J lost 1 base, and 15 bases lay in between. Germline CDR1 and CDR2: SNHLY and FYNNEI. This CDR3 contains 15 residues. Written as DNA, the CDR3 is TGTGCCAGCACCGAGGGGGGAGCAGGCACAGATACGCAGTATTTT. Translating it yields CASTEGGAGTDTQYF.

J is TRBJ2-5 and V is TRBV30; 8 nucleotides align to TRBD2. This CDR3 is 14 amino acids long. Looked up from germline, CDR1 is GTSNPN and CDR2 is SVGIG (reference sequence). J was trimmed by 2 bases and V by 0 bases; bases with no gene match: 2. This CDR3 is CAWSVLAEQETQYF. In nucleotides, the CDR3 is TGTGCCTGGAGTGTACTAGCGGAACAAGAGACCCAGTACTTC.

CDR3 sequence: CASSQSIGELFF. In DNA form, the CDR3 reads TGTGCCAGCAGTCAATCAATCGGGGAGCTGTTTTTT. J is TRBJ2-2 and V is TRBV6-5; D unresolved. CDR3 length equals 12 residues. The V end was cut by 5 bases, the J end by 7 bases, with 8 bases between. The germline CDR1 and CDR2 sequences are MNHEY and SVGAGI.

The V gene is TRBV6-5, the J gene TRBJ2-7; D uncertain. Germline V gene data show CDR1 as MNHEY and CDR2 as SVGAGI. V shed 5 bases and J shed 1 base, with 12 bases lying between them. The CDR3 is 14 amino acids. CDR3 amino acids: CASSPSTVSYEQYF. For the CDR3, the DNA is TGTGCCAGCAGTCCTTCGACGGTGTCCTACGAGCAGTACTTC.

This chain joins TRBV6-5 and TRBJ2-7; TRBD2 agrees at 7 bases. V lost 5 bases and J lost 2; bases outside the gene matches: 9. CDR3 length: 15 amino acids. Germline assignment: CDR1 MNHEY and CDR2 SVGAGI. CDR3 sequence: CASSPIAGGTYEQYF. The CDR3 region has the DNA TGTGCCAGCAGTCCCATAGCGGGCGGGACCTACGAGCAGTACTTC.

The gene calls are TRBV5-6 and TRBJ2-3, with D possibly matching TRBD2 (5 bases). The CDR3 extends over 14 amino acids. V lost 2 bases and J lost 5, with 12 bases in between. Germline-derived CDR1 and CDR2 are SGHDT and YYEEEE. CDR3 sequence: CASSLEGLIDTQYF. For the CDR3, the DNA is TGTGCCAGCAGCTTAGAGGGTTTGATAGATACGCAGTATTTT.

The CDR3 here is CASSEIQINEKLFF. Here the CDR3 DNA reads TGTGCCAGCAGTGAAATACAAATTAATGAAAAACTGTTTTTT. The gene calls are TRBV6-1 and TRBJ1-4; the D is unclear. Germline loops: CDR1 MNHNS, CDR2 SASEGT. The CDR3 totals 14 residues. Trimming took off 2 bases at V and 4 bases at J, with 8 bases between the two ends.

The chain employs TRBV6-1 and TRBJ1-1; tentative D call: TRBD1 (6 bases). Germline V lookup: CDR1 MNHNS, CDR2 SASEGT. Trimming shortened V by 6 bases and J by 3 bases, and 11 bases separated the two germline ends. The CDR3 contains 13 residues. In nucleotides, the CDR3 is TGTGCCAGCAGCTCAACAGGGTACACTGAAGCTTTCTTT. Its protein is CASSSTGYTEAFF.

The rearrangement joins TRBV7-9 to TRBJ1-1; 7 bases map to TRBD1. From germline, CDR1 is SEHNR and CDR2 FQNEAQ (reference sequence). Unmatched junction bases numbered 7, after V lost 4 bases and J lost 8 bases. This CDR3 contains 13 residues. CDR3 in DNA: TGTGCCAGCAGCTCCTCACCGGGACAGGAAGCTTTCTTT. It specifies CASSSSPGQEAFF.